In this sample, the clone carrying this T cell receptor (beta chain) turned up many times. The sample is drawn from a study of blood T cell repertoires in COVID-19. Original handling: Reference gene primer amplification in the assay estimated nucleated cell counts. Libraries were prepared by immunoSEQ multiplex PCR; TCRdb keeps only in-frame clonotypes and omits some of them. V, J and clone size are taken as reported in that table, and D and trimming were inferred from the DNA itself. Among 200,000 to 250,000 clones listed, 75% to 90% were seen once. Recruitment covered roughly 22 US areas and drew participants whose ages spanned roughly 18 to 95 years. V was clipped by 2 bases and J by 6 bases, with 6 bases between them. Germline CDR1 is SGHVS and CDR2 is FQNEAQ. This CDR3 has 12 residues.

Source material: PBMCs or T cells enriched from blood (not recorded which). The J gene is TRBJ2-3, the V gene TRBV7-8; D gene uncertain. This receptor was obtained from a woman in her 30s who had been exposed to COVID-19. CDR3 protein: CASSLPPDTQYF. The CDR3 DNA reads TGTGCCAGCAGCTTACCTCCCGATACGCAGTATTTT.